The 20 T cell receptor beta chains reported below all come from one sample, sequenced in a study of T-cell memory formation after mild COVID-19. Using its own MiXCR run on the 5' RACE reads, TCRdb lists one record per CDR3 protein. Of about 250,000 distinct CDR3 sequences listed, roughly 18% are singletons. Sequencing was carried out using PBMCs or a T cell subset sorted from them (not recorded which). The receptors shown here come from a man aged 18 to 30 who had mild COVID-19 (a few samples of this study predate the infection). Cell type and time point are not known.

This clonotype turned up a few times. The genes are TRBV7-8 and TRBJ2-3, with D possibly called TRBD1 or TRBD2 (6 bases each). V lost 2 bases and J 3 bases, leaving 15 bases between the germline ends. The V gene's germline CDR1 is SGHVS and CDR2 FQNEAQ. The CDR3 sequence is 16 residues long. This CDR3 is CASSLTWRRGTDTQYF. CDR3 coding DNA: TGTGCCAGCAGCTTAACGTGGCGGAGGGGGACAGATACGCAGTATTTT.

This clonotype occurred a few times. The chain carries TRBV7-2 and TRBJ1-5; TRBD1 is a possible D gene (6 bases). V was shortened by 8 bases and J by 3 bases, with 17 bases between the two germline ends. The CDR3 spans 15 residues. Looked up from germline, CDR1 is SGHTA and CDR2 is FQGNSA. In DNA, the CDR3 is TGTGCCAGCGCTACCGGCTGGGGGCACAATCAGCCCCAGCATTTT. This translates into CASATGWGHNQPQHF.

This clonotype was counted many times. The chain combines TRBV6-5 with TRBJ2-3; possible D gene TRBD1, 6 bases. Germline lookup yields CDR1 MNHEY and CDR2 SVGAGI. V gave up 6 bases and J gave up 5 bases, with 9 bases separating them. CDR3 length equals 12 residues. CDR3 amino acids: CASRRGGDTQYF. DNA of the CDR3: TGTGCCAGCAGACGAGGGGGAGATACGCAGTATTTT.

This rearrangement joins TRBV28 to TRBJ1-2; TRBD1 matches 10 bases. There are 14 residues in the CDR3. Per the germline V gene, CDR1 is MDHEN and CDR2 is SYDVKM. Unmatched junction bases numbered 9, after V lost 6 bases and J lost 8 bases. The DNA of the CDR3 is TGTGCCAGCAGGTCCGGGACAGGGGAGTGGGGCTACACCTTC. It encodes CASRSGTGEWGYTF.

The genes are TRBV7-2 and TRBJ2-2; TRBD1 matches at 8 bases. The V segment lost 4 bases and the J segment 7 bases; nucleotides outside the gene matches: 8. The CDR3 has 15 residues. Germline CDR1 and CDR2: SGHTA and FQGNSA. The CDR3 nucleotides are TGTGCCAGCAGCTCCGGGGGACAGGTCCGCGGGGAGCTGTTTTTT. It specifies CASSSGGQVRGELFF.

The chain links TRBV12-3 or TRBV12-4 to TRBJ1-2, with 8 bases aligning to TRBD1. V lost 7 bases to trimming and J lost 8 bases; unmatched junction nucleotides: 15. This CDR3 is 15 amino acids long. The CDR3 protein is CASTSQGEIAWGYTF. The CDR3 DNA follows: TGTGCCAGCACCTCACAGGGGGAGATAGCTTGGGGCTACACCTTC.

In this sample, this clonotype turned up a few times. The genes are TRBV6-5 and TRBJ2-7; 9 nucleotides line up with TRBD1. The germline CDR1 and CDR2 sequences are MNHEY and SVGAGI. Trimming took 6 bases from V and 5 from J; bases not matched to a gene: 8. The CDR3 consists of 14 residues. The CDR3 here is CASRQGQGRNEQYF. The CDR3 bases are TGTGCCAGCAGACAGGGACAGGGTCGTAACGAGCAGTACTTC.

The rearrangement uses TRBV4-1 and TRBJ1-1, with D unresolved. The V gene's germline CDR1 is MGHRA and CDR2 YSYEKL. The ends were cut back, 3 bases at V and 3 bases at J, with 11 bases in the middle. CDR3 length: 14 amino acids. The CDR3 loop reads CASSHNSGYTEAFF. As DNA, the CDR3 is TGCGCCAGCAGCCACAACTCCGGGTACACTGAAGCTTTCTTT.

This clonotype was counted many times. This sequence joins TRBV7-9 and TRBJ2-1, with D possibly matching TRBD2 (6 bases). CDR1 and CDR2 from the germline V gene are SEHNR and FQNEAQ (reference sequence). The CDR3 loop spans 15 amino acids. The V gene lost 0 bases and the J gene lost 3 bases, with 9 bases spanning the gap. The CDR3 loop is CASSLAGGVYNEQFF. Here the CDR3 DNA reads TGTGCCAGCAGCTTAGCCGGGGGAGTCTACAATGAGCAGTTCTTC.

The chain has TRBV11-3 and TRBJ2-3, with a tentative D call TRBD2 (8 bases). The V and J ends lost 5 bases and 8 bases respectively, with 20 bases between them. CDR1 SGHNT and CDR2 YENEEA come from the germline V gene. This CDR3 has 15 amino acids. The CDR3 is CASSRDRDSGGTQYF. The CDR3 DNA is TGTGCCAGCAGCCGGGACCGGGACAGCGGGGGTACGCAGTATTTT.

The chain combines TRBV6-1 with TRBJ1-2, with a weak D call TRBD1 (5 bases). Germline CDR1 reads MNHNS; CDR2 reads SASEGT. This CDR3 has 15 amino acids. Trimming stripped 4 bases from V and 4 bases from J, with 16 bases between. CDR3 coding DNA: TGTGCCAGCAGTGCAGACAGCGCCTTAGGCTATGGCTACACCTTC. Amino acids: CASSADSALGYGYTF.

This clonotype was observed a few times. The chain uses TRBV12-3 or TRBV12-4 and TRBJ2-1; D is possibly TRBD1 (5 bases). V was cut by 5 bases and J by 6 bases, with 8 bases left in between. This CDR3 has 12 amino acids. The CDR3 DNA reads TGTGCCAGCAGTGACGACAGCAATGAGCAGTTCTTC. Translating it yields CASSDDSNEQFF.

This clonotype has a handful of counts. The chain uses TRBV5-6 and TRBJ2-1, with D hard to call. V lost 0 bases and J 0 bases, leaving 10 bases between the germline ends. CDR1 SGHDT and CDR2 YYEEEE come from the germline V gene. The CDR3 sequence is 16 residues long. The CDR3 spells CASSLGPPASYNEQFF. Here the CDR3 DNA reads TGTGCCAGCAGCTTGGGGCCTCCGGCCTCCTACAATGAGCAGTTCTTC.

This clonotype was observed a handful of times. The gene calls are TRBV4-1 and TRBJ2-1; D may be TRBD1 (5 bases). The CDR3 sequence is 15 residues long. Germline CDR1 and CDR2: MGHRA and YSYEKL. V lost 0 bases and J lost 6, with 12 bases in between. CDR3 protein: CASSQEGIGANEQFF. The CDR3 DNA sequence: TGCGCCAGCAGCCAAGAAGGGATTGGGGCCAATGAGCAGTTCTTC.

The sample holds one count of this clonotype. This may come from a read error, since a much larger clone is one base off. Since no conserved phenylalanine or tryptophan closes the CDR3, a read error is the likely cause. The V gene is TRBV5-1, the J gene TRBJ2-7, with 8 nucleotides matching TRBD1. With 4 bases clipped from V and 3 bases from J, the junction kept 6 bases outside the gene matches. The CDR3 runs 14 residues. Germline V gene data show CDR1 as SGHRS and CDR2 as YFSETQ. The CDR3 protein is CASSGGTGYYEQYL. In DNA, the CDR3 is TGCGCCAGCAGCGGGGGGACAGGCTACTACGAGCAGTACTTA.

This clonotype was seen at least ten times. CDR3 nucleotides: TGCAGCGTTGAAGTCGGGGGCATGAACACTGAAGCTTTCTTT. Its translation is CSVEVGGMNTEAFF. This chain joins TRBV29-1 and TRBJ1-1; D might be TRBD1 (6 bases). The CDR3 runs to 14 residues. Per germline, CDR1 SQVTM and CDR2 ANQGSEA. V was clipped by 1 base and J by 0 bases, with 9 bases between them.

The J gene is TRBJ2-6, the V gene TRBV27; D possibly corresponds to TRBD2 (6 bases). Germline CDR1 and CDR2: MNHEY and SMNVEV (reference sequence). The CDR3 runs 16 residues. V lost 3 bases to trimming and J lost 0 bases, with 9 bases between them. CDR3 sequence reads: CASSLGLYSGANVLTF. For the CDR3, the DNA is TGTGCCAGCAGTTTGGGACTGTACTCTGGGGCCAACGTCCTGACTTTC. Drawing the rest from reference TRBV27 and TRBJ2-6, the complete variable domain is EAQVTQNPRYLITVTGKKLTVTCSQNMNHEYMSWYRQDPGLGLRQIYYSMNVEVTDKGDVPEGYKVSRKEKRNFPLILESPSPNQTSLYFCASSLGLYSGANVLTFGAGSRLTVL.

Only a few counts were recorded for this clonotype. The chain is built from TRBV29-1 and TRBJ2-7; 7 positions match TRBD1. With V trimmed by 1 base and J by 3 bases, 9 bases remained unmatched. This CDR3 has 15 amino acids. Germline loops: CDR1 SQVTM, CDR2 ANQGSEA. CDR3 sequence: CSVEVSGTENYEQYF. As DNA, the CDR3 is TGCAGCGTTGAAGTATCGGGGACAGAGAACTACGAGCAGTACTTC.

The chain has TRBV24-1 and TRBJ2-5, with TRBD1 matching over 9 bases. The CDR3 runs to 14 residues. V lost 4 bases, J lost 3 bases, and 2 bases stayed unmatched. Germline V gene sequence: CDR1 KGHDR, CDR2 SFDVKD. The CDR3 DNA reads as TGTGCCACCAGTGACACAGGGGGCGAAGAGACCCAGTACTTC. Protein: CATSDTGGEETQYF.

This clonotype was detected a few times. The V and J genes are TRBV7-2 and TRBJ2-7; 8 nucleotides match TRBD1. There are 15 residues in the CDR3. V was pared by 1 base and J by 0 bases, with 2 bases of the junction left unmatched. Looked up from germline, CDR1 is SGHTA and CDR2 is FQGNSA. Here the CDR3 reads CASSLGTGFSYEQYF. The CDR3 DNA reads as TGTGCCAGCAGCTTAGGGACAGGGTTCTCCTACGAGCAGTACTTC.